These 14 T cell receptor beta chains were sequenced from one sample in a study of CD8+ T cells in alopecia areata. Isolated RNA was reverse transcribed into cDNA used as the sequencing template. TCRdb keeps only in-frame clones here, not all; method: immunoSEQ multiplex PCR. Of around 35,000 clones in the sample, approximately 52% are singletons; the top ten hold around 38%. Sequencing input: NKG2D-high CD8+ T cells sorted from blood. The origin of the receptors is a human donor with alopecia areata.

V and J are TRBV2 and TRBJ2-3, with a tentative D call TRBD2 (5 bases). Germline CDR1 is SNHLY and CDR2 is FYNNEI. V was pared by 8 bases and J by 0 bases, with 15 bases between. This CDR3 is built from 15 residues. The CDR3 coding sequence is TGTGCCAGCCGAGGACTCGACACTAGCACAGATACGCAGTATTTT. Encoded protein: CASRGLDTSTDTQYF.

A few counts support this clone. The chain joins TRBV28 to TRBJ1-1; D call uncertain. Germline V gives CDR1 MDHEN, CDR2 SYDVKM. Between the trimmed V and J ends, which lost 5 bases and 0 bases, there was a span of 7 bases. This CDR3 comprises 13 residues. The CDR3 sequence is CASSRLMNTEAFF. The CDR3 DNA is TGTGCCAGCAGTAGACTGATGAACACTGAAGCTTTCTTT.

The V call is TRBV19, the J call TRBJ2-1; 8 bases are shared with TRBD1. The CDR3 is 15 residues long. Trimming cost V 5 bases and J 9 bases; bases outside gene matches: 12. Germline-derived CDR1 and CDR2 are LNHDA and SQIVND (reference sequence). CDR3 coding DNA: TGTGCCAGTAGTTCGAATTGGGGGACAGGAATTGAGCAGTTCTTC. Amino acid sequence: CASSSNWGTGIEQFF.

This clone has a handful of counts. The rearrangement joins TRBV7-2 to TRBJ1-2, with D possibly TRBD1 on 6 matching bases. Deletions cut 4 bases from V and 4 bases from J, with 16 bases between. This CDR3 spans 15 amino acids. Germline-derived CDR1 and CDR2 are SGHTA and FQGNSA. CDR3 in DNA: TGTGCCAGCAGCTCCTCACAGGGTTCCCTCTATGGCTACACCTTC. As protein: CASSSSQGSLYGYTF.

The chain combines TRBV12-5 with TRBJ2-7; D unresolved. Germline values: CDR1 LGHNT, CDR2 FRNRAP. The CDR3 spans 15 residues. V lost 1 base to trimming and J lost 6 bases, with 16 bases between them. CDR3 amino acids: CASGLGRAPSLEQYF. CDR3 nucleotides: TGTGCTAGTGGTTTGGGCCGGGCGCCTTCTCTCGAGCAGTACTTC. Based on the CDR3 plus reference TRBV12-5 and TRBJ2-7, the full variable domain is DARVTQTPRHKVTEMGQEVTMRCQPILGHNTVFWYRQTMMQGLELLAYFRNRAPLDDSGMPKDRFSAEMPDATLATLKIQPSEPRDSAVYFCASGLGRAPSLEQYFGPGTRLTVT.

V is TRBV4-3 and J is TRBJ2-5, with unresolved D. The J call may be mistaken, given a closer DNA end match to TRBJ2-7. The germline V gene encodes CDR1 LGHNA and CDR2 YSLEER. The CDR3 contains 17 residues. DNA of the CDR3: TGCGCCAGCAGCCAAGATATCTCGTTGGGCCGCGGCGACGAGCAGTACTTC. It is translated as CASSQDISLGRGDEQYF.

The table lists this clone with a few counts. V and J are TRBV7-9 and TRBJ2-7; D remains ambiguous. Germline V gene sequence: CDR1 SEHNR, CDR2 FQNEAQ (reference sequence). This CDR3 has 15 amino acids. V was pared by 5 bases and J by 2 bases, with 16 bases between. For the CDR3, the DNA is TGTGCCAGCAGCGCTCCCTCCCCGGCGCCCTACGAGCAGTACTTC. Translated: CASSAPSPAPYEQYF. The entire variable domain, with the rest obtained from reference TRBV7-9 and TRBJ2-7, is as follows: DTGVSQNPRHKITKRGQNVTFRCDPISEHNRLYWYRQTLGQGPEFLTYFQNEAQLEKSRLLSDRFSAERPKGSFSTLEIQRTEQGDSAMYLCASSAPSPAPYEQYFGPGTRLTVT.

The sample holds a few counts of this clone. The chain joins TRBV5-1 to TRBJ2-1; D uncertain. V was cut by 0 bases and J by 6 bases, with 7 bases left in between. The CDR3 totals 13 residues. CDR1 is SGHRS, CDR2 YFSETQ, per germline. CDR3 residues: CASSLAIPNEQFF. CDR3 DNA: TGCGCCAGCAGCTTGGCCATCCCCAATGAGCAGTTCTTC.

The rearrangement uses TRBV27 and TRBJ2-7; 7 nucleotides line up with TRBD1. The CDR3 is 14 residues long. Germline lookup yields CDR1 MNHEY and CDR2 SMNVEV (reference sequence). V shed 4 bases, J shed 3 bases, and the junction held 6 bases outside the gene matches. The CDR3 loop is CASSYAGTDYEQYF. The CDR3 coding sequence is TGTGCCAGCAGTTATGCCGGGACAGACTACGAGCAGTACTTC.

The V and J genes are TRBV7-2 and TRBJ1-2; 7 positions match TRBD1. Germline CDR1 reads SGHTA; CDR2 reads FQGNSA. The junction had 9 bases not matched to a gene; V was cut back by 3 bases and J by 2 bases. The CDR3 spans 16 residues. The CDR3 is CASSLEGTANNYGYTF. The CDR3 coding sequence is TGTGCCAGCAGCTTGGAAGGGACAGCTAACAACTATGGCTACACCTTC.

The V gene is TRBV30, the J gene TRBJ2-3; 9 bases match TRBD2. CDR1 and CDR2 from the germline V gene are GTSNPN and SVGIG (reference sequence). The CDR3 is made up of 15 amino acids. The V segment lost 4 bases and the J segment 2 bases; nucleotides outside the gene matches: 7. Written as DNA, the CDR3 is TGTGCCTGGAACGGGATAGCGGGAGTCACAGATACGCAGTATTTT. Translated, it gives CAWNGIAGVTDTQYF.

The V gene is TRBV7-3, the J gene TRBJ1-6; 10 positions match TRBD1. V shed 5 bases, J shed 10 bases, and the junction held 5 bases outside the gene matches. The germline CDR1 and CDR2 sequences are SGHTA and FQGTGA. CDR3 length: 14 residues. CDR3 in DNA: TGTGCCAGCAGCCCGACAGGGGGCGGGTCACCCCTCCACTTT. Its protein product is CASSPTGGGSPLHF. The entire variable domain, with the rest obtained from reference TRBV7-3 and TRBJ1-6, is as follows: GAGVSQTPSNKVTEKGKYVELRCDPISGHTALYWYRQSLGQGPEFLIYFQGTGAADDSGLPNDRFFAVRPEGSVSTLKIQRTERGDSAVYLCASSPTGGGSPLHFGNGTRLTVT.

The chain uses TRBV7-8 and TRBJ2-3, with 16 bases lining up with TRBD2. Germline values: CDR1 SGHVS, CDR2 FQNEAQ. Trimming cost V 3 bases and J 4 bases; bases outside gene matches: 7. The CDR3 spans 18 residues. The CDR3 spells CASSFGTSGRAMADTQYF. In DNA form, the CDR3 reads TGTGCCAGCAGCTTCGGGACTAGCGGGAGGGCCATGGCAGATACGCAGTATTTT.

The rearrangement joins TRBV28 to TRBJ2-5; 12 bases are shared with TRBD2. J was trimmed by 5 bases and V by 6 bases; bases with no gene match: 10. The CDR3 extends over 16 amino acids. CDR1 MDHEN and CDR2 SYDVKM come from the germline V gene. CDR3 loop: CASSPASGRAAETQYF. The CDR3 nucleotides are TGTGCCAGCAGCCCGGCTAGCGGGAGGGCCGCGGAGACCCAGTACTTC. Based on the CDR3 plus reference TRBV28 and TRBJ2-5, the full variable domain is DVKVTQSSRYLVKRTGEKVFLECVQDMDHENMFWYRQDPGLGLRLIYFSYDVKMKEKGDIPEGYSVSREKKERFSLILESASTNQTSMYLCASSPASGRAAETQYFGPGTRLLVL.